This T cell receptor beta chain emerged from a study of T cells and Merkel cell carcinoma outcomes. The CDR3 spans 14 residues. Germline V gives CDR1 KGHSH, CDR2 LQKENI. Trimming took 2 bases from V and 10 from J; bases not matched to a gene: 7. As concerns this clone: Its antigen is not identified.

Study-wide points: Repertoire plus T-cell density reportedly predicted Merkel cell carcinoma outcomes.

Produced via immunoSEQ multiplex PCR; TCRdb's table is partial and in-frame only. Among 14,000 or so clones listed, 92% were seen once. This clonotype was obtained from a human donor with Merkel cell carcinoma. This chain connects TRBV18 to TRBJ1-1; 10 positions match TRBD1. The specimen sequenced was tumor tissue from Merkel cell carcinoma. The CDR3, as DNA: TGTGCCAGCTCACCAGACAGGGGGCTGGGGGGAGCTTTCTTT. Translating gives CASSPDRGLGGAFF.